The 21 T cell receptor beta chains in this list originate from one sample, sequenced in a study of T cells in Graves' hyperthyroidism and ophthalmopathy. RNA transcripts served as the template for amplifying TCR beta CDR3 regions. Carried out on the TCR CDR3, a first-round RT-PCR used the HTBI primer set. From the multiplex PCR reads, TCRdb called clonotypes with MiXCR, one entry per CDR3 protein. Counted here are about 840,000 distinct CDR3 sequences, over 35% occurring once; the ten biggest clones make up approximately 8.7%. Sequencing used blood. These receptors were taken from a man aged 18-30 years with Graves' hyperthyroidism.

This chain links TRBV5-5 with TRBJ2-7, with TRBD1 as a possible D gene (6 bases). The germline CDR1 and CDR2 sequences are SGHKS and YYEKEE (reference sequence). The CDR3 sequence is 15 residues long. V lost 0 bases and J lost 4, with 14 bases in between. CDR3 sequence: CASSLVDRRTYEQYF. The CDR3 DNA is TGTGCCAGCAGCTTGGTAGACAGGAGAACGTACGAGCAGTACTTC. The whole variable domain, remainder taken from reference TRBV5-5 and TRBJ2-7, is DAGVTQSPTHLIKTRGQQVTLRCSPISGHKSVSWYQQVLGQGPQFIFQYYEKEERGRGNFPDRFSARQFPNYSSELNVNALLLGDSALYLCASSLVDRRTYEQYFGPGTRLTVT.

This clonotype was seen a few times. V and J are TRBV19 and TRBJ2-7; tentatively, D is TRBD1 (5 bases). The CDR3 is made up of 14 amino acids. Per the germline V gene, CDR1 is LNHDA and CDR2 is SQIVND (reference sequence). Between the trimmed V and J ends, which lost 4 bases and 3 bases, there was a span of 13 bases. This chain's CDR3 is CASSKWGRSYEQYF. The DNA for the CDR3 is TGTGCCAGTAGTAAGTGGGGCAGGAGCTACGAGCAGTACTTC.

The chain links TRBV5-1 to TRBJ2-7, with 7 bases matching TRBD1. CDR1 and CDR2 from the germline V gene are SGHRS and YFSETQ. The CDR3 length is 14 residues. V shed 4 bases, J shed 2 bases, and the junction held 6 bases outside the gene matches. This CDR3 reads CASSKMGQTYEQYF. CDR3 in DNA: TGCGCCAGCAGCAAGATGGGACAGACCTACGAGCAGTACTTC.

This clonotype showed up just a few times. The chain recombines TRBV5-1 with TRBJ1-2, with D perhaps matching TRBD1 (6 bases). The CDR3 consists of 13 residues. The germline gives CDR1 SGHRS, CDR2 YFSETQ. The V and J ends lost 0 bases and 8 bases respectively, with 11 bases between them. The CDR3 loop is CASSLDQGRGYTF. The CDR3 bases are TGCGCCAGCAGCTTGGACCAGGGGAGGGGCTACACCTTC.

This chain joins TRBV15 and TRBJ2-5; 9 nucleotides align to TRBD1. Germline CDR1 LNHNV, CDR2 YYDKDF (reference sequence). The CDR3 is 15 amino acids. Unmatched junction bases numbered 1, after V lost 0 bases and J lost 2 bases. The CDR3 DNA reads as TGTGCCACCAGCAGAGACGGGACAGGGCAAGAGACCCAGTACTTC. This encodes CATSRDGTGQETQYF. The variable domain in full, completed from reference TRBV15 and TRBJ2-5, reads DAMVIQNPRYQVTQFGKPVTLSCSQTLNHNVMYWYQQKSSQAPKLLFHYYDKDFNNEADTPDNFQSRRPNTSFCFLDIRSPGLGDTAMYLCATSRDGTGQETQYFGPGTRLLVL.

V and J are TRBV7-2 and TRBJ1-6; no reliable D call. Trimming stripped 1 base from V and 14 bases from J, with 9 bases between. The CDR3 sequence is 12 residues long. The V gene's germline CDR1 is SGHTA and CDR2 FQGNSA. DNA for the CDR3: TGTGCCAGCAGCTTAGGGGGAGGCACCCTCCACTTT. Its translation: CASSLGGGTLHF.

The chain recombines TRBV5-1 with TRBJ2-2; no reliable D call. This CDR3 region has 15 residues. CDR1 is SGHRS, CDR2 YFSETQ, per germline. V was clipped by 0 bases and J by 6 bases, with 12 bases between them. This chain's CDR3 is CASSLDYAKAGELFF. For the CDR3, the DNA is TGCGCCAGCAGCTTGGACTACGCTAAGGCCGGGGAGCTGTTTTTT.

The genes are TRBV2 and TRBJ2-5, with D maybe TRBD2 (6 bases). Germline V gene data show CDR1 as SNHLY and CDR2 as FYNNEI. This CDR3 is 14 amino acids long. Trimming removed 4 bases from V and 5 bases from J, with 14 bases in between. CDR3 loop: CASSARGTLETQYF. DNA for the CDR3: TGTGCCAGCAGTGCCCGCGGGACTCTGGAGACCCAGTACTTC.

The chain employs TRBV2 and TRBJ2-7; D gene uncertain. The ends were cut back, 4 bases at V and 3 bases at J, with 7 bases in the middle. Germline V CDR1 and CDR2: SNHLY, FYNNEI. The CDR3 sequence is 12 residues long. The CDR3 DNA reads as TGTGCCAGCAGTGGACAAATCTACGAGCAGTACTTC. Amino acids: CASSGQIYEQYF.

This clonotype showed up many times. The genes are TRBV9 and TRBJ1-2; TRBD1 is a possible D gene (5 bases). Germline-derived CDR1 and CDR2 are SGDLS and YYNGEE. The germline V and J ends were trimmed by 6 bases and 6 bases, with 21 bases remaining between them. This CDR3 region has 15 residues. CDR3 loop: CASTRGEGLGNGYTF. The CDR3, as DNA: TGTGCCAGCACCCGAGGGGAAGGGCTGGGGAATGGCTACACCTTC.

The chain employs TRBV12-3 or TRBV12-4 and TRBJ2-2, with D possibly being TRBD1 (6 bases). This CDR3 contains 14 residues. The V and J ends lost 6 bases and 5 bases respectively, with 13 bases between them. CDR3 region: CASRSQQGTGELFF. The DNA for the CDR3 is TGTGCCAGCAGGTCTCAACAGGGAACCGGGGAGCTGTTTTTT.

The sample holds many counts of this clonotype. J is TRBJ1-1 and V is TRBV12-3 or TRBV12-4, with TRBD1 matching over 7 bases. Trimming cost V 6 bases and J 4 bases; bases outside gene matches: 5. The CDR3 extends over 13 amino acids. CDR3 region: CASSLQGFTEAFF. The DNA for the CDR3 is TGTGCCAGCAGCCTACAGGGGTTCACTGAAGCTTTCTTT.

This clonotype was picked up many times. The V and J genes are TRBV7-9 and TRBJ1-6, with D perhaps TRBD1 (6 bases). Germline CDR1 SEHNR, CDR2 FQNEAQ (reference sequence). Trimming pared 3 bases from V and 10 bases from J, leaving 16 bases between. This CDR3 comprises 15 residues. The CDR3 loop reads CASSLDSPGKSPLHF. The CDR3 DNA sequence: TGTGCCAGCAGCTTGGACAGTCCGGGGAAATCACCCCTCCACTTT.

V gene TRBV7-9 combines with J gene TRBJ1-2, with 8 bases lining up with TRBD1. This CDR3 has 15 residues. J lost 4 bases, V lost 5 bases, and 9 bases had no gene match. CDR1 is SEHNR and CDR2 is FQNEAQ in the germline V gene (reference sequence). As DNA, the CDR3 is TGTGCCAGCAGCACCTCAGGGGGCGGTGGCTATGGCTACACCTTC. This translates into CASSTSGGGGYGYTF.

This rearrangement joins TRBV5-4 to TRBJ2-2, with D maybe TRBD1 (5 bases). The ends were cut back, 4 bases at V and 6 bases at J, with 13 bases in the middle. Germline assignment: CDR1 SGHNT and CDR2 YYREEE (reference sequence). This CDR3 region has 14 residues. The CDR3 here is CASSLMDTPGELFF. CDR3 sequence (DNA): TGTGCCAGCAGCCTCATGGACACACCCGGGGAGCTGTTTTTT.

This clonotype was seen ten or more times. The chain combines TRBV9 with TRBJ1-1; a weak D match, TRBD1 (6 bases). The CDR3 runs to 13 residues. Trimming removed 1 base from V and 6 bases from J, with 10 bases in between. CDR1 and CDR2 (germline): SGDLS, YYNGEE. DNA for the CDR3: TGTGCCAGCAGCGTAATGGGGGCGGCTGAAGCTTTCTTT. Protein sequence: CASSVMGAAEAFF.

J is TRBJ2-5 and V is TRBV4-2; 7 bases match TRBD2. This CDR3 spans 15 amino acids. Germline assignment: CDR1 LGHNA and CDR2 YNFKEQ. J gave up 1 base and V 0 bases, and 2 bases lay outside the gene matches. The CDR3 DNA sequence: TGTGCCAGCAGCCAAGATGGGACTATCCAAGAGACCCAGTACTTC. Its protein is CASSQDGTIQETQYF.

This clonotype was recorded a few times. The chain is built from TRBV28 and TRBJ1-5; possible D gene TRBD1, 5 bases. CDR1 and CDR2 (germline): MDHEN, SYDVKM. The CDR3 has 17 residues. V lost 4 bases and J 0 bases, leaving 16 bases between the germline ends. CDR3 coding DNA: TGTGCCAGCAGTTCTATCGTCCAGGGAAATAGCAATCAGCCCCAGCATTTT. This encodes CASSSIVQGNSNQPQHF.

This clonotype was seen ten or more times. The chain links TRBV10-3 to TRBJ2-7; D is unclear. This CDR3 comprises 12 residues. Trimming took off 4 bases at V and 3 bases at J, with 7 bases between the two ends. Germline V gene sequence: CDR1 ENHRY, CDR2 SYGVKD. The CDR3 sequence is CAISVEGYEQYF. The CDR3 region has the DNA TGTGCCATCAGTGTAGAAGGCTACGAGCAGTACTTC.

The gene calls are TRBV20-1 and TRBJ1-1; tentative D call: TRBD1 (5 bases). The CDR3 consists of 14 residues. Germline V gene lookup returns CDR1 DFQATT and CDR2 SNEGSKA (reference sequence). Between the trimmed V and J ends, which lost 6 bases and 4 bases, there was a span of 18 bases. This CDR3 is CSARTFTGSTEAFF. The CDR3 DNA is TGCAGTGCCAGAACCTTCACAGGAAGCACTGAAGCTTTCTTT.

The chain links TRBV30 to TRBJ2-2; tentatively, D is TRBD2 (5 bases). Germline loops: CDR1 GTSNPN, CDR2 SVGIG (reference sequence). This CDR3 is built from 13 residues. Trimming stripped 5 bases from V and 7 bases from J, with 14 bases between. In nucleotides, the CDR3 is TGTGCCTGGGGACGGTCCGGGAACGGGGAGCTGTTTTTT. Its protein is CAWGRSGNGELFF.